Only a few counts were recorded for the clone carrying this T cell receptor beta chain. Its specificity is not known. Semiquantitative ARM-PCR amplified T cell receptor alpha and beta CDR3 regions from mRNA. ARM-PCR used tagged nested gene-specific primers, then communal superprimers for exponential amplification. TCRdb itself ran the multiplex PCR reads through MiXCR, one entry per CDR3 protein. This table has roughly 7,400 distinct CDR3 sequences, around 64% appearing once. These data are taken from a study of relationships among human T cell subsets. Study-level results: The seven subsets showed no significant differences in gene usage or CDR3 length.

V was shortened by 4 bases and J by 6 bases, with 8 bases between the two germline ends. Germline V gives CDR1 ENHRY, CDR2 SYGVKD. This CDR3 contains 12 residues. From pooled CD4+ and CD8+ T cells, anti-CD45RA microbeads isolated naive plus transitional cells. This TCR was recovered from a man aged 35 to 55 in good health. What was sequenced was naive and transitional (CD45RA+) T cells sorted from blood. This chain links TRBV10-3 with TRBJ2-3; no reliable D call. The CDR3 is CAISGESDTQYF. The CDR3, as DNA: TGTGCCATCAGTGGGGAATCGGATACGCAGTATTTT.